This T cell receptor (beta chain) was captured by sequencing in a study of cytomegalovirus exposure and HLA in healthy donors. It was with 60 Vbeta and 13 Jbeta primers that the PCR ran. Profiled with immunoSEQ multiplex PCR; TCRdb holds only in-frame clones, not every one. The sample totals 65,000 to 85,000 clones. The CDR3 length is 14 residues. Germline CDR1 is KGHSH and CDR2 is LQKENI. The junction had 12 bases not matched to a gene; V was cut back by 8 bases and J by 13 bases. The sequence was collected from a woman between 25 and 40 years old in good health and CMV-seronegative. Sequencing used PBMCs. The chain links TRBV18 to TRBJ1-4, with 11 bases aligning to TRBD1. CDR3 sequence reads: CASTDRDRGDGLFF. CDR3 bases: TGTGCCAGCACAGACCGGGACAGGGGGGACGGACTGTTTTTT.